The 29 T cell receptor beta chains below all came from one sample that was sequenced in a study of T cell repertoires in cytomegalovirus infection (dated by TCRdb to about 2019). Interpreted using the paper, the treatment or condition label stands for: in vitro stimulation with specific CMV peptide epitopes to enrich CMV-specific T cells. The antigens for these receptors are not known. The sequencing machine was an Illumina HiSeq 1500. The public reads were run again by TCRdb, first through fastp at Q25 and then through MiXCR, and only productive beta chains were kept. For every CDR3 protein sequence, its rows merge into one entry that carries the most common genes and DNA. The sample table lists 350,000 to 400,000 distinct CDR3 sequences, just under 35% of them with a count of one. The ten most abundant clones make up roughly 14% of the sample. The sample consisted of cultured PBMCs, taken from culture after CMV antigen stimulation. The receptors come from a human donor in good health (CMV status not recorded). Some clones in this sample may be carry-over from other donors' samples.

The V call is TRBV5-4, the J call TRBJ1-2; no reliable D call. Germline CDR1 and CDR2: SGHNT and YYREEE (reference sequence). Trimming left V 3 bases short and J 3 bases short, with 12 bases between. The CDR3 loop spans 14 amino acids. CDR3 sequence reads: CASSSAGRDYGYTF. CDR3 bases: TGTGCCAGCAGCTCGGCCGGGAGAGACTATGGCTACACCTTC.

The genes are TRBV5-1 and TRBJ2-7; 8 bases match TRBD1. This CDR3 region has 13 residues. Germline CDR1 SGHRS, CDR2 YFSETQ. The V gene end was trimmed by 4 bases and the J gene end by 5 bases; junction bases not matched to a gene: 5. The CDR3 spells CASSRDRLHEQYF. Written as DNA, the CDR3 is TGCGCCAGCAGCCGGGACAGGCTCCACGAGCAGTACTTC.

V is TRBV12-3 or TRBV12-4 and J is TRBJ2-1; D possibly corresponds to TRBD1 (5 bases). This CDR3 spans 13 amino acids. V was shortened by 5 bases and J by 8 bases, with 13 bases between the two germline ends. In DNA, the CDR3 is TGTGCCAGCAGTCCCCCCACCAGGGATGAGCAGTTCTTC. Protein product: CASSPPTRDEQFF.

The table lists this clonotype with many counts. The chain uses TRBV7-8 and TRBJ1-1; D ambiguous. V lost 5 bases and J 5 bases, leaving 21 bases between the germline ends. This CDR3 has 16 residues. The germline gives CDR1 SGHVS, CDR2 FQNEAQ. The CDR3: CASSPKWGRLETEAFF. The CDR3 DNA follows: TGTGCCAGCAGCCCAAAGTGGGGTAGATTGGAAACTGAAGCTTTCTTT.

There are a few counts of this clonotype. The chain recombines TRBV7-8 with TRBJ2-3, with D possibly TRBD2 on 6 matching bases. Looked up from germline, CDR1 is SGHVS and CDR2 is FQNEAQ. The CDR3 contains 15 residues. V was pared by 3 bases and J by 1 base, with 11 bases between. The CDR3 sequence: CASSFRRDGTDTQYF. The CDR3 DNA sequence: TGTGCCAGCAGCTTTCGGCGGGATGGCACAGATACGCAGTATTTT.

This clonotype was counted only a few times. This chain links TRBV4-3 with TRBJ2-3; TRBD1 matches at 10 bases. There are 19 residues in the CDR3. V shed 1 base, J shed 4 bases, and the junction held 14 bases outside the gene matches. Germline V CDR1 and CDR2: LGHNA, YSLEER. The CDR3, as DNA: TGCGCCAGCAGCCAAGTCTTGATCACCGGGACAGGGGAGGCAGATACGCAGTATTTT. This gives the protein CASSQVLITGTGEADTQYF.

This clonotype was seen a few times. A much larger clone sits a single nucleotide away, making a read error possible. This chain uses TRBV27 with TRBJ2-6; D call uncertain. Germline loops: CDR1 MNHEY, CDR2 SMNVEV (reference sequence). The CDR3 runs 15 residues. The V end was cut by 0 bases, the J end by 0 bases, with 3 bases between. The CDR3 nucleotides are TGTGCCAGCAGTTTATCTCGCTCTGGGGCCAACGTCCTGACTTTC. It specifies CASSLSRSGANVLTF.

A few counts support this clonotype. The V and J genes are TRBV6-1 and TRBJ1-1; D is unclear. This CDR3 contains 13 residues. Trimming took 4 bases from V and 1 from J, leaving 7 bases between them. Germline V gene data show CDR1 as MNHNS and CDR2 as SASEGT. The CDR3 region is CASSGYRNTEAFF. For the CDR3, the DNA is TGTGCCAGCAGTGGATACAGGAACACTGAAGCTTTCTTT.

This chain links TRBV5-1 with TRBJ2-1; D is perhaps TRBD2 (6 bases). Germline V gives CDR1 SGHRS, CDR2 YFSETQ. The V gene lost 4 bases and the J gene lost 0 bases, with 11 bases spanning the gap. The CDR3 sequence is 15 residues long. CDR3 residues: CASSPFGSSYNEQFF. The DNA for the CDR3 is TGCGCCAGCAGCCCCTTCGGGAGCTCCTACAATGAGCAGTTCTTC.

The chain combines TRBV14 with TRBJ2-1; a weak D match, TRBD1 (6 bases). The germline gives CDR1 SGHDN, CDR2 FVKESK. This CDR3 is 15 amino acids long. V shed 0 bases and J shed 3 bases, with 9 bases lying between them. The CDR3 nucleotides read TGTGCCAGCAGCCAAGATCTAGGGGGCTACAATGAGCAGTTCTTC. Translating gives CASSQDLGGYNEQFF.

This clonotype was seen only a few times. The V call is TRBV19, the J call TRBJ2-1, with D maybe TRBD2 (5 bases). CDR3 length: 15 amino acids. The germline V and J ends were trimmed by 4 bases and 6 bases, with 16 bases remaining between them. Looked up from germline, CDR1 is LNHDA and CDR2 is SQIVND (reference sequence). CDR3 sequence reads: CASSTESGRANEQFF. Written as DNA, the CDR3 is TGTGCCAGTAGTACGGAGAGCGGTAGGGCCAATGAGCAGTTCTTC.

The table lists this clonotype with a few counts. The chain employs TRBV5-4 and TRBJ1-2, with TRBD1 matching over 9 bases. The CDR3 sequence is 14 residues long. The V gene's germline CDR1 is SGHNT and CDR2 YYREEE (reference sequence). V lost 4 bases, J lost 6 bases, and 7 bases stayed unmatched. The CDR3 reads CASSAGQGFDGYTF. The CDR3 nucleotides are TGTGCCAGCAGCGCGGGACAGGGATTCGATGGCTACACCTTC.

This clonotype was picked up one time. V is TRBV11-3 and J is TRBJ1-1, with TRBD1 as a possible D gene (6 bases). The V gene lost 0 bases and the J gene lost 5 bases, with 19 bases spanning the gap. The CDR3 runs to 17 residues. Germline V gene data show CDR1 as SGHNT and CDR2 as YENEEA. CDR3 region: CASSLDRFKPRGTEAFF. DNA for the CDR3: TGTGCCAGCAGCTTAGATCGGTTCAAGCCGAGGGGGACTGAAGCTTTCTTT.

This clonotype has at least ten counts. The V call is TRBV7-8, the J call TRBJ2-2; D perhaps matches TRBD2 (6 bases). Germline loops: CDR1 SGHVS, CDR2 FQNEAQ. Trimming cost V 1 base and J 5 bases, with 11 bases left between them. The CDR3 totals 15 residues. The CDR3 loop is CASSLESGLTGELFF. The CDR3, as DNA: TGTGCCAGCAGCTTAGAGAGCGGGTTAACCGGGGAGCTGTTTTTT.

This clonotype was picked up a small number of times. This chain links TRBV7-8 with TRBJ2-5; D is ambiguous. Trimming cost V 5 bases and J 0 bases, with 7 bases left between them. This CDR3 is 13 amino acids long. Germline lookup yields CDR1 SGHVS and CDR2 FQNEAQ. CDR3: CASSPHNQETQYF. In DNA form, the CDR3 reads TGTGCCAGCAGCCCGCACAACCAAGAGACCCAGTACTTC.

The V and J genes are TRBV6-2 or TRBV6-3 and TRBJ2-2; the match to TRBD2 covers 10 bases. This CDR3 is built from 15 residues. J was trimmed by 6 bases and V by 5 bases; bases with no gene match: 6. CDR1 MNHEY and CDR2 SVGEGT come from the germline V gene. The CDR3 region has the DNA TGTGCCAGCAGTACCGGGACTAGCGAGGCCGGGGAGCTGTTTTTT. The encoded protein is CASSTGTSEAGELFF.

The chain joins TRBV6-2 or TRBV6-3 to TRBJ1-1; unclear D gene. The germline CDR1 and CDR2 sequences are MNHEY and SVGEGT. This CDR3 has 14 amino acids. Trimming took 6 bases from V and 5 from J, leaving 16 bases between them. DNA of the CDR3: TGTGCCAGCAGCCAACAACGGGGAGGAACTGAAGCTTTCTTT. This encodes CASSQQRGGTEAFF.

This clonotype was counted a few times. The V call is TRBV7-8, the J call TRBJ1-1, with D maybe TRBD1 (5 bases). Germline V CDR1 and CDR2: SGHVS, FQNEAQ. The length of the CDR3 is 16 residues. V shed 5 bases and J shed 0 bases, with 16 bases lying between them. The CDR3 region is CASSPNGGGVNTEAFF. CDR3 in DNA: TGTGCCAGCAGCCCAAATGGGGGGGGGGTGAACACTGAAGCTTTCTTT.

This chain connects TRBV7-9 to TRBJ2-1, with D perhaps being TRBD1 or TRBD2 (6 bases each). This CDR3 comprises 16 residues. Trimming left V 0 bases short and J 7 bases short, with 16 bases between. Germline V gene data show CDR1 as SEHNR and CDR2 as FQNEAQ (reference sequence). The CDR3 bases are TGTGCCAGCAGCTTAGCCAGTAGCGGAGACAGGAATGAGCAGTTCTTC. Translating it yields CASSLASSGDRNEQFF. Filled out from reference TRBV7-9 and TRBJ2-1, the complete variable domain reads DTGVSQNPRHKITKRGQNVTFRCDPISEHNRLYWYRQTLGQGPEFLTYFQNEAQLEKSRLLSDRFSAERPKGSFSTLEIQRTEQGDSAMYLCASSLASSGDRNEQFFGPGTRLTVL.

The V and J genes are TRBV4-2 and TRBJ2-2, with D possibly TRBD1 on 6 matching bases. V was cut by 0 bases and J by 5 bases, with 10 bases left in between. CDR1 LGHNA and CDR2 YNFKEQ come from the germline V gene. This CDR3 comprises 15 residues. The CDR3 nucleotides read TGTGCCAGCAGCCAAGAAACAGGGCGGACCGGGGAGCTGTTTTTT. Amino acids: CASSQETGRTGELFF.

The chain recombines TRBV6-2 or TRBV6-3 with TRBJ1-2; maybe TRBD1 (6 bases). The CDR3 is 14 residues long. Germline loops: CDR1 MNHEY, CDR2 SVGEGT. The V gene lost 6 bases and the J gene lost 1 base, with 12 bases spanning the gap. DNA for the CDR3: TGTGCCAGCAGGGACAGAAAATATAACTATGGCTACACCTTC. Amino acid sequence: CASRDRKYNYGYTF.

This clonotype showed up just a few times. This chain joins TRBV6-5 and TRBJ2-7; D possibly matches TRBD1 or TRBD2 (5 bases each). This CDR3 region has 15 residues. The germline CDR1 and CDR2 sequences are MNHEY and SVGAGI. Deletions cut 0 bases from V and 2 bases from J, with 11 bases between. The CDR3 protein is CASSYSRDGTYEQYF. In DNA form, the CDR3 reads TGTGCCAGCAGTTACTCCCGGGACGGGACCTACGAGCAGTACTTC.

The chain links TRBV12-3 or TRBV12-4 to TRBJ2-1, with 8 bases matching TRBD2. The CDR3 contains 14 residues. J gave up 9 bases and V 6 bases, and 10 bases lay outside the gene matches. CDR3 loop: CASSLFRREVEQFF. The DNA for the CDR3 is TGTGCCAGCAGCTTATTTAGGCGGGAGGTTGAGCAGTTCTTC.

V usage is TRBV4-3 and J usage is TRBJ1-6; 7 bases are shared with TRBD1. V shed 1 base and J 5 bases; nucleotides not matched to a gene: 5. Germline V gene sequence: CDR1 LGHNA, CDR2 YSLEER. This CDR3 has 16 residues. The CDR3 coding sequence is TGCGCCAGCAGCCAAGGAGGAACAGGGGATAATTCACCCCTCCACTTT. This gives the protein CASSQGGTGDNSPLHF.

Concerning this clonotype itself: Being one base from a much bigger clone, this may be a read error. The chain carries TRBV7-2 and TRBJ2-7, with D maybe TRBD2 (5 bases). Germline-derived CDR1 and CDR2 are SGHTA and FQGNSA. The CDR3 spans 13 residues. The CDR3 coding sequence is TGTGTCAGCAGCTTAGCCCCCACTAGCGAGCAGTACGTC. Translating gives CVSSLAPTSEQYV.

This clonotype has at least ten counts. The V call is TRBV7-2, the J call TRBJ2-3; 8 bases fit TRBD2. V shed 1 base, J shed 0 bases, and the junction held 6 bases outside the gene matches. CDR1 is SGHTA and CDR2 is FQGNSA in the germline V gene. The CDR3 is made up of 17 amino acids. The CDR3 here is CASSLGTSGTSTDTQYF. The CDR3 DNA follows: TGTGCCAGCAGCTTAGGTACTAGCGGTACTAGCACAGATACGCAGTATTTT.

This clonotype was found a few times. The chain carries TRBV18 and TRBJ1-2; 7 positions agree with TRBD1. Germline CDR1 and CDR2: KGHSH and LQKENI. With 3 bases clipped from V and 6 bases from J, the junction kept 7 bases outside the gene matches. CDR3 size: 14 residues. This chain's CDR3 is CASSPVGTADGYTF. CDR3 sequence (DNA): TGTGCCAGCTCACCTGTAGGGACAGCCGATGGCTACACCTTC.

V and J are TRBV4-1 and TRBJ1-4; 9 bases map to TRBD1. Trimming cost V 0 bases and J 8 bases; bases outside gene matches: 7. CDR1 MGHRA and CDR2 YSYEKL come from the germline V gene. CDR3 length: 16 residues. CDR3 protein: CASSQEIRDREEKLFF. CDR3 DNA sequence: TGCGCCAGCAGCCAAGAAATTAGGGACAGGGAAGAAAAACTGTTTTTT.

This sequence joins TRBV4-2 and TRBJ1-1, with 8 bases that match TRBD1. CDR1 and CDR2 from the germline V gene are LGHNA and YNFKEQ. The CDR3 runs 13 residues. Unmatched junction bases numbered 2, after V lost 0 bases and J lost 8 bases. The DNA for the CDR3 is TGTGCCAGCAGCCAAGATCGGGACAGGGAAGCTTTCTTT. This translates into CASSQDRDREAFF.